What follows are 18 T cell receptor beta chains derived from one specimen sequenced in a study of identical twins. TCRdb processed the 5' RACE reads anew with MiXCR; each CDR3 protein has one entry. Among 260,000 or so distinct CDR3 sequences, approximately 7.9% were seen once, and the ten largest hold more than 5%. These same records also appear under a second study, on yellow fever vaccine responses in identical twins.

Source material: CD8+ T cells sorted from blood. These receptors came from a woman between 18 and 29 years old in good health.

This clonotype was detected ten times or more. This chain connects TRBV15 to TRBJ2-3, with D hard to call. There are 13 residues in the CDR3. V dropped 1 base and J dropped 4 bases, with 6 bases sitting between them. CDR1 is LNHNV and CDR2 is YYDKDF in the germline V gene (reference sequence). The CDR3 is CATSRVRADTQYF. CDR3 coding DNA: TGTGCCACCAGCAGAGTTCGTGCAGATACGCAGTATTTT.

The rearrangement joins TRBV7-9 to TRBJ2-1; 10 nucleotides match TRBD2. The CDR3 covers 16 residues. Per germline, CDR1 SEHNR and CDR2 FQNEAQ (reference sequence). V was clipped by 5 bases and J by 3 bases; unmatched bases: 7. This CDR3 reads CASSEPSGRVYNEQFF. DNA of the CDR3: TGTGCCAGCAGCGAGCCTAGCGGGAGAGTCTACAATGAGCAGTTCTTC.

This clonotype came up many times. This chain joins TRBV3-1 and TRBJ2-1; 9 nucleotides line up with TRBD2. Trimming took 1 base from V and 8 from J; bases not matched to a gene: 9. CDR1 is LGHDT and CDR2 is YNNKEL in the germline V gene (reference sequence). The CDR3 runs 16 residues. The CDR3, as DNA: TGTGCCAGCAGCCAAGCGGGCGGGAGGGCCCGGGATGAGCAGTTCTTC. It translates to CASSQAGGRARDEQFF.

This clonotype was picked up a small number of times. V is TRBV4-1 and J is TRBJ2-7; D is possibly TRBD1 (6 bases). Germline assignment: CDR1 MGHRA and CDR2 YSYEKL. The V and J ends lost 0 bases and 4 bases respectively, with 13 bases between them. The CDR3 sequence is 15 residues long. In DNA, the CDR3 is TGCGCCAGCAGCCAAGAAACAGGGTCTCTGTACGAGCAGTACTTC. Protein sequence: CASSQETGSLYEQYF.

The chain links TRBV7-2 to TRBJ2-1; 11 bases agree with TRBD1. J gave up 8 bases and V 5 bases, and 14 bases lay outside the gene matches. Germline loops: CDR1 SGHTA, CDR2 FQGNSA. The CDR3 consists of 17 residues. The CDR3 coding sequence is TGTGCCAGCAGCGCTAGGACAGGGGGCGCAACGAAGCATGAGCAGTTCTTC. It translates to CASSARTGGATKHEQFF.

This clonotype was observed a few times. The chain has TRBV4-1 and TRBJ2-2; 9 bases line up with TRBD1. Germline V gene sequence: CDR1 MGHRA, CDR2 YSYEKL. With V trimmed by 2 bases and J by 0 bases, 7 bases remained unmatched. The CDR3 consists of 18 residues. CDR3 in amino acids: CASSQPSQGAPNTGELFF. The CDR3 nucleotides read TGCGCCAGCAGCCAACCCTCACAGGGGGCCCCGAACACCGGGGAGCTGTTTTTT.

This clonotype was observed at least ten times. This chain links TRBV29-1 with TRBJ2-1; D gene uncertain. V dropped 3 bases and J dropped 5 bases, with 14 bases sitting between them. In germline, CDR1 is SQVTM, CDR2 ANQGSEA. CDR3 size: 14 residues. In DNA, the CDR3 is TGCAGCGTTGAGATGCGCGCCCATGACAATGAGCAGTTCTTC. Translation gives CSVEMRAHDNEQFF.

This clonotype has only a few counts. The genes are TRBV10-2 and TRBJ2-1; 10 bases line up with TRBD2. The CDR3 has 15 residues. V dropped 8 bases and J dropped 5; count of bases not matched to a gene: 9. Germline V lookup: CDR1 WSHSY, CDR2 SAAADI. The CDR3 protein is CASGGRTSGHNEQFF. The DNA for the CDR3 is TGCGCCAGCGGGGGTCGGACTAGCGGACACAATGAGCAGTTCTTC.

V and J are TRBV5-1 and TRBJ2-3; 10 bases match TRBD2. This CDR3 is 19 amino acids long. CDR1 SGHRS and CDR2 YFSETQ come from the germline V gene. The V gene end was trimmed by 2 bases and the J gene end by 5 bases; junction bases not matched to a gene: 17. CDR3 amino acids: CASSLGSGRLAGAGDTQYF. Written as DNA, the CDR3 is TGCGCCAGCAGCTTAGGGAGCGGTAGGCTAGCGGGAGCCGGAGATACGCAGTATTTT.

This clonotype turned up a few times. This chain uses TRBV13 with TRBJ2-5, with TRBD1 as a possible D gene (7 bases). V lost 2 bases to trimming and J lost 7 bases, with 20 bases between them. The CDR3 is 16 amino acids. Per germline, CDR1 PRHDT and CDR2 FYEKMQ (reference sequence). The CDR3 DNA reads TGTGCCAGCAGCTTAATCCAGGGGGGCCTCGGGGGGACCCAGTACTTC. Protein sequence: CASSLIQGGLGGTQYF.

This clonotype was seen at least ten times. V and J are TRBV2 and TRBJ2-4, with a weak D call TRBD2 (6 bases). The V gene lost 0 bases and the J gene lost 8 bases, with 14 bases spanning the gap. Looked up from germline, CDR1 is SNHLY and CDR2 is FYNNEI. The length of the CDR3 is 15 residues. Here the CDR3 reads CASSEARGARDIQYF. CDR3 bases: TGTGCCAGCAGTGAAGCGCGGGGCGCACGTGACATTCAGTACTTC.

The sample holds many counts of this clonotype. V and J are TRBV7-8 and TRBJ2-3, with 8 nucleotides matching TRBD2. The CDR3 has 16 residues. Germline V gene data show CDR1 as SGHVS and CDR2 as FQNEAQ. J lost 10 bases, V lost 5 bases, and 17 bases had no gene match. The CDR3 spells CASSTTSGDRILAQYF. The CDR3 nucleotides read TGTGCCAGCAGCACAACTAGCGGAGACCGGATTCTGGCGCAGTATTTT. The full variable domain, completed using reference TRBV7-8 and TRBJ2-3, is GAGVSQSPRYKVAKRGQDVALRCDPISGHVSLFWYQQALGQGPEFLTYFQNEAQLDKSGLPSDRFFAERPEGSVSTLKIQRTQQEDSAVYLCASSTTSGDRILAQYFGPGTRLTVL.

This clonotype was seen a handful of times. This chain uses TRBV20-1 with TRBJ2-3; 10 positions agree with TRBD2. Trimming took 3 bases from V and 2 from J; bases not matched to a gene: 8. This CDR3 region has 16 residues. Germline V gene data show CDR1 as DFQATT and CDR2 as SNEGSKA (reference sequence). The CDR3 here is CSARGLAGDATDTQYF. The CDR3 bases are TGCAGTGCTAGGGGCCTAGCGGGGGACGCCACAGATACGCAGTATTTT.

This clonotype appeared a few times. This chain's CDR3 is CATSREGGWGNTEAFF. The CDR3 coding sequence is TGTGCCACCAGCAGAGAGGGGGGTTGGGGCAACACTGAAGCTTTCTTT. The chain uses TRBV15 and TRBJ1-1; D may be TRBD1 (5 bases). CDR3 length: 16 residues. The V end was cut by 0 bases, the J end by 2 bases, with 13 bases between. Germline assignment: CDR1 LNHNV and CDR2 YYDKDF (reference sequence).

This clonotype was picked up a small number of times. This chain connects TRBV24-1 to TRBJ2-1; D remains unclear. The length of the CDR3 is 14 residues. The germline V and J ends were trimmed by 4 bases and 0 bases, with 6 bases remaining between them. Germline CDR1 is KGHDR and CDR2 is SFDVKD. Here the CDR3 reads CATSEPSSYNEQFF. The DNA for the CDR3 is TGTGCCACCAGTGAACCAAGCTCCTACAATGAGCAGTTCTTC.

This clonotype appeared a few times. The J gene is TRBJ2-3, the V gene TRBV12-5, with D possibly being TRBD2 (5 bases). The CDR3 spans 17 residues. The V end lost 7 bases, the J end lost 2 bases, and 22 bases lay between the germline ends. The germline CDR1 and CDR2 sequences are LGHNT and FRNRAP. This chain's CDR3 is CASATGVLGATTDTQYF. The CDR3, as DNA: TGTGCTAGTGCTACCGGAGTTTTGGGAGCCACCACAGATACGCAGTATTTT.

V and J are TRBV6-4 and TRBJ2-1; TRBD2 matches at 9 bases. The CDR3 spans 15 residues. Trimming removed 3 bases from V and 6 bases from J; junction bases left unmatched: 6. From germline, CDR1 is MRHNA and CDR2 SNTAGT. CDR3 loop: CASSESASGANEQFF. The CDR3, as DNA: TGTGCCAGCAGTGAGTCGGCTAGCGGGGCCAATGAGCAGTTCTTC.

This clonotype was seen a handful of times. The genes are TRBV28 and TRBJ2-3; TRBD2 matches at 7 bases. The trim removed 5 bases at V and 5 bases at J, leaving 19 bases unmatched. The CDR3 has 18 residues. CDR1 is MDHEN, CDR2 SYDVKM, per germline. The DNA for the CDR3 is TGTGCCAGCAGTCTACCAGCGTCGGGGGAGGGCCGTGTAGATACGCAGTATTTT. Protein product: CASSLPASGEGRVDTQYF.